This T cell receptor (beta chain) emerged from a study of cytotoxic CD8 clonotypes in ibrutinib-treated CLL. Produced via immunoSEQ multiplex PCR; TCRdb's table is partial and in-frame only. The sample has about 160,000 clones, approximately 90% seen once. The ends lost 5 bases at V and 4 bases at J; junction bases unmatched: 5. Germline CDR1 SGHTA, CDR2 FQGTGA. This CDR3 contains 16 residues. This sample comprised PBMCs, obtained at disease progression, from a patient treated with ibrutinib. The chain uses TRBV7-3 and TRBJ2-3, with TRBD2 matching over 14 bases. The receptor comes from a human donor with chronic lymphocytic leukemia. The CDR3 bases are TGTGCCAGCAGCCTGGGACTAGCGGGAGTCCCAGATACGCAGTATTTT. Its protein product is CASSLGLAGVPDTQYF.